This T cell receptor beta chain comes out of a study of blood T cell repertoires in COVID-19. Study summary: Sites in the United States, Italy and Spain provided acute and convalescent COVID-19 samples.

Living in 24 US areas, the participants were between roughly 18 and 90 years of age. Participants' own reports of clinical history determined their cohort assignment. CDR1 LGHNA and CDR2 YNFKEQ come from the germline V gene. Trimming shortened V by 0 bases and J by 13 bases, and 13 bases separated the two germline ends. The CDR3 is 14 residues long. The repertoire was sequenced with immunoSEQ multiplex PCR; TCRdb's copy has only in-frame clones and lacks some. The sample has 150,000 to 200,000 clones, 76% seen once; the top ten hold roughly 17%. In this sample, this clone turned up once. Sequencing was performed on PBMCs or T cells enriched from blood (not recorded which). This sequence joins TRBV4-2 and TRBJ1-6; D gene ambiguous. This TCR derives from a woman between 50 and 59 years old with acute COVID-19. CDR3 nucleotide sequence: TGTGCCAGCAGCCAAGAAGAGGGCCCGAGCCCCCTCCACTTT. Amino acid sequence: CASSQEEGPSPLHF.